The 27 T cell receptor beta chains listed next were all sequenced from one sample in a study of blood T cell repertoires in COVID-19. TCRdb keeps only in-frame clones here, not all; method: immunoSEQ multiplex PCR. The sample lists around 250,000 clones, roughly four fifths occurring once. Sequences were obtained from PBMCs or T cells enriched from blood (not recorded which). Receptor source: a man in his forties or fifties who had been exposed to COVID-19.

The chain joins TRBV6-1 to TRBJ2-1, with 7 nucleotides matching TRBD2. The CDR3 contains 15 residues. V trimming: 5 bases; J trimming: 0 bases; junction bases outside the gene matches: 4. From germline, CDR1 is MNHNS and CDR2 SASEGT. The CDR3 reads CASSWGGSSYNEQFF. The DNA for the CDR3 is TGTGCCAGCAGTTGGGGGGGAAGCTCCTACAATGAGCAGTTCTTC.

On this clone: Its ends do not fully match the called genes, so a read error is possible. This rearrangement joins TRBV7-7 to TRBJ1-4; no firm D call. Germline V gene lookup returns CDR1 SSHAT and CDR2 FNYEAQ (reference sequence). This CDR3 region has 15 residues. CDR3 protein: CASSFKTHPTEKLFF. Here the CDR3 DNA reads TGTGCTAGCAGCTTCAAGACACATCCTACGGAAAAACTGTTTTTT.

About this clone: Other nucleotide sequences from this sample produce the same CDR3. This rearrangement joins TRBV2 to TRBJ2-1, with TRBD2 identical over 10 bases. V dropped 8 bases and J dropped 0; count of bases not matched to a gene: 4. Per the germline V gene, CDR1 is SNHLY and CDR2 is FYNNEI. This CDR3 is built from 15 residues. CDR3 DNA sequence: TGTGCCAGCTCCCCTAGCGGGAGCTCCTACAATGAGCAGTTCTTC. Its translation: CASSPSGSSYNEQFF.

This clone has just one count. The chain employs TRBV11-3 and TRBJ1-1; weak D call: TRBD1 (5 bases). Germline CDR1 is SGHNT and CDR2 is YENEEA. V was trimmed by 0 bases and J by 4 bases, leaving 15 bases between them. The CDR3 totals 16 residues. The CDR3 DNA sequence: TGTGCCAGCAGCTTAGAGAAAGGGGCCCGGGCCACTGAAGCTTTCTTT. This translates into CASSLEKGARATEAFF.

J is TRBJ1-1 and V is TRBV7-8; tentative D call: TRBD1 (6 bases). The V gene's germline CDR1 is SGHVS and CDR2 FQNEAQ. V shed 5 bases and J shed 4 bases, with 11 bases lying between them. There are 13 residues in the CDR3. The CDR3 loop is CASSTQDSTEAFF. In DNA form, the CDR3 reads TGTGCCAGCAGCACCCAGGACAGCACTGAAGCTTTCTTT.

This sequence joins TRBV6-5 and TRBJ1-2, with 7 bases that match TRBD1. The CDR3 consists of 15 residues. J lost 2 bases, V lost 0 bases, and 3 bases had no gene match. Germline values: CDR1 MNHEY, CDR2 SVGAGI. In DNA, the CDR3 is TGTGCCAGCAGTTACTCGAAAGGGGGCAACTATGGCTACACCTTC. Protein: CASSYSKGGNYGYTF.

The V gene is TRBV7-3, the J gene TRBJ2-1, with TRBD1 matching over 9 bases. With V trimmed by 1 base and J by 9 bases, 7 bases remained unmatched. Looked up from germline, CDR1 is SGHTA and CDR2 is FQGTGA. The CDR3 loop spans 15 amino acids. This CDR3 reads CASSLITGGLVEQFF. In DNA form, the CDR3 reads TGTGCCAGCAGCTTAATCACAGGGGGCCTCGTTGAGCAGTTCTTC.

V usage is TRBV11-3 and J usage is TRBJ2-1; TRBD2 matches at 7 bases. The CDR3 has 15 residues. Germline assignment: CDR1 SGHNT and CDR2 YENEEA. J was trimmed by 7 bases and V by 5 bases; bases with no gene match: 11. The CDR3, as DNA: TGTGCCAGCAGCCGAGCGGGATATACCGGTAATGAGCAGTTCTTC. Translated: CASSRAGYTGNEQFF.

The gene calls are TRBV10-3 and TRBJ1-1; D possibly corresponds to TRBD1 (5 bases). V lost 10 bases and J 1 base, leaving 19 bases between the germline ends. This CDR3 region has 15 residues. The germline CDR1 and CDR2 sequences are ENHRY and SYGVKD. DNA of the CDR3: TGTGCCAGTCTAGGAGGGGCTTCTTGGAACACTGAAGCTTTCTTT. This gives the protein CASLGGASWNTEAFF.

The chain carries TRBV14 and TRBJ1-4, with unresolved D. The CDR3 is 13 amino acids. The V gene's germline CDR1 is SGHDN and CDR2 FVKESK. V lost 2 bases to trimming and J lost 6 bases, with 7 bases between them. CDR3 nucleotide sequence: TGTGCCAGCAGCCAACTGCAGTATGAAAAACTGTTTTTT. As protein: CASSQLQYEKLFF.

The V gene is TRBV13, the J gene TRBJ2-3; possible D gene TRBD2, 5 bases. Trimming cost V 4 bases and J 1 base, with 21 bases left between them. This CDR3 contains 18 residues. The V gene's germline CDR1 is PRHDT and CDR2 FYEKMQ (reference sequence). Written as DNA, the CDR3 is TGTGCCAGCAGCTCAGCCTACCGAGACTACATTCGCACAGATACGCAGTATTTT. Residues: CASSSAYRDYIRTDTQYF.

This clone was observed a few times. The chain links TRBV18 to TRBJ1-2; 7 bases agree with TRBD1. V lost 2 bases, J lost 8 bases, and 11 bases stayed unmatched. CDR3 length: 15 amino acids. Germline-derived CDR1 and CDR2 are KGHSH and LQKENI. DNA for the CDR3: TGTGCCAGCTCACCAGGACAGGCCTTAGTGGGAGGCTACACCTTC. Residues: CASSPGQALVGGYTF.

This CDR3 reads CATKTNPGQGRNEQFF. DNA for the CDR3: TGCGCCACCAAAACCAACCCGGGACAGGGAAGGAATGAGCAGTTCTTC. V and J are TRBV5-1 and TRBJ2-1; TRBD1 aligns across 9 bases. V lost 9 bases and J lost 7; bases outside the gene matches: 17. Looked up from germline, CDR1 is SGHRS and CDR2 is YFSETQ. The CDR3 sequence is 16 residues long.

The chain employs TRBV9 and TRBJ1-2; TRBD1 agrees at 7 bases. The trim removed 3 bases at V and 5 bases at J, leaving 7 bases unmatched. The CDR3 has 14 residues. Germline CDR1 SGDLS, CDR2 YYNGEE. The CDR3 sequence: CASSAPGQMYGYTF. The CDR3 nucleotides are TGTGCCAGCAGCGCTCCGGGACAGATGTATGGCTACACCTTC.

The chain couples TRBV5-1 to TRBJ2-3, with D unresolved. Germline lookup yields CDR1 SGHRS and CDR2 YFSETQ. V dropped 6 bases and J dropped 3 bases, with 5 bases sitting between them. The CDR3 totals 11 residues. CDR3 in amino acids: CASKETDTQYF. The DNA for the CDR3 is TGCGCCAGCAAGGAGACAGATACGCAGTATTTT.

This clone was seen only a few times. This chain uses TRBV10-3 with TRBJ2-7, with D possibly matching TRBD2 (5 bases). This CDR3 comprises 14 residues. Germline CDR1 reads ENHRY; CDR2 reads SYGVKD. The V and J ends lost 2 bases and 1 base respectively, with 9 bases between them. For the CDR3, the DNA is TGTGCCATCAGTGAGGTAGGGAGTTCCTACGAGCAGTACTTC. Translated, it gives CAISEVGSSYEQYF.

The rearrangement joins TRBV19 to TRBJ2-3, with D possibly matching TRBD2 (7 bases). The length of the CDR3 is 16 residues. Germline CDR1 is LNHDA and CDR2 is SQIVND (reference sequence). The germline V and J ends were trimmed by 3 bases and 2 bases, with 15 bases remaining between them. The CDR3: CASSIQAGHITDTQYF. The CDR3 DNA sequence: TGTGCCAGTAGTATCCAAGCGGGACATATCACAGATACGCAGTATTTT. The full variable domain, with the rest looked up from reference TRBV19 and TRBJ2-3, is DGGITQSPKYLFRKEGQNVTLSCEQNLNHDAMYWYRQDPGQGLRLIYYSQIVNDFQKGDIAEGYSVSREKKESFPLTVTSAQKNPTAFYLCASSIQAGHITDTQYFGPGTRLTVL.

V usage is TRBV21-1 and J usage is TRBJ2-7; the D call of TRBD1 is as the table states it, not checked on the DNA. TRBV21-1 is a recognized pseudogene. This CDR3 is built from 14 residues. The CDR3 loop is CASSKAGQSYEQYF. In nucleotides, the CDR3 is TGTGCCAGCAGCAAAGCGGGACAGTCATACGAGCAGTACTTC.

The chain couples TRBV29-1 to TRBJ2-1; 13 nucleotides line up with TRBD2. Germline V gene sequence: CDR1 SQVTM, CDR2 ANQGSEA. V was clipped by 6 bases and J by 8 bases; unmatched bases: 7. The CDR3 spans 14 residues. The CDR3, as DNA: TGCAGCGTACCCGGGACTAGCGGGATGTATGAGCAGTTCTTC. This codes for CSVPGTSGMYEQFF.

This chain joins TRBV2 and TRBJ2-3; possible D gene TRBD1, 5 bases. The germline V and J ends were trimmed by 6 bases and 6 bases, with 16 bases remaining between them. Germline CDR1 reads SNHLY; CDR2 reads FYNNEI. CDR3 length equals 14 residues. In DNA form, the CDR3 reads TGTGCCAGCAGGGTGGACCAGGGCGCGGATACGCAGTATTTT. It is translated as CASRVDQGADTQYF.

CDR3: CASRLKGGVGNTIYF. The DNA for the CDR3 is TGTGCCAGCAGATTAAAAGGGGGCGTAGGAAACACCATATATTTT. The rearrangement links TRBV7-9 to TRBJ1-3, with 7 positions matching TRBD1. Germline lookup yields CDR1 SEHNR and CDR2 FQNEAQ (reference sequence). After removal of 6 bases from V and 4 bases from J, the junction contained 9 bases not matched to a gene. The CDR3 is made up of 15 amino acids.

Regarding this clone: One end of the junction fails to match germline, which may point to a read error. The V gene is TRBV7-3, the J gene TRBJ2-2; 7 bases map to TRBD2. The CDR3 contains 15 residues. The germline V gene has CDR1 SGHTA and CDR2 FQGTGA. The DNA of the CDR3 is TGTGCCAGCAGCCCAGGAGGCCAGCGGGACGGGGGGCTGTTTTTT. Protein product: CASSPGGQRDGGLFF.

This sequence joins TRBV5-1 and TRBJ1-2; 8 bases line up with TRBD1. CDR3 size: 15 residues. CDR1 SGHRS and CDR2 YFSETQ come from the germline V gene. The ends lost 5 bases at V and 1 base at J; junction bases unmatched: 7. The CDR3 nucleotides read TGCGCCAGCAGGGATACAGGGGGGCTTAACTATGGCTACACCTTC. It encodes CASRDTGGLNYGYTF. Combining the CDR3 with reference TRBV5-1 and TRBJ1-2 gives the whole variable domain KAGVTQTPRYLIKTRGQQVTLSCSPISGHRSVSWYQQTPGQGLQFLFEYFSETQRNKGNFPGRFSGRQFSNSRSEMNVSTLELGDSALYLCASRDTGGLNYGYTFGSGTRLTVV.

The V gene is TRBV11-1, the J gene TRBJ1-6; D remains unclear. This CDR3 has 13 residues. Germline V gene lookup returns CDR1 SGHAT and CDR2 FQDESV (reference sequence). V was pared by 3 bases and J by 8 bases, with 8 bases between. CDR3 DNA: TGTGCCAGCAGCTTTAACGGAGATTCACCCCTCCACTTT. Its translation is CASSFNGDSPLHF.

The J gene is TRBJ2-1, the V gene TRBV5-6, with D possibly TRBD1 on 5 matching bases. CDR1 and CDR2 from the germline V gene are SGHDT and YYEEEE. V dropped 2 bases and J dropped 14 bases, with 17 bases sitting between them. This CDR3 region has 13 residues. The CDR3 here is CASSFLGAANEFF. The CDR3 region has the DNA TGTGCCAGCAGCTTCCTTGGGGCAGCGAACGAGTTCTTC.

The V gene is TRBV9, the J gene TRBJ2-1, with 12 bases identical to TRBD2. Germline V gene sequence: CDR1 SGDLS, CDR2 YYNGEE. This CDR3 is built from 15 residues. The J segment lost 3 bases and the V segment lost 4 bases, leaving 2 bases of the junction unmatched. The chain's CDR3 is CASSQTSGSYNEQFF. CDR3 sequence (DNA): TGTGCCAGCAGCCAGACTAGCGGGAGCTACAATGAGCAGTTCTTC.

The rearrangement joins TRBV3-1 (or the pseudogene TRBV3-2) to TRBJ2-1; 7 bases map to TRBD2. This CDR3 has 15 amino acids. V lost 2 bases, J lost 8 bases, and 9 bases stayed unmatched. Germline values: CDR1 LGHDT, CDR2 YNNKEL (reference sequence). The CDR3 DNA is TGTGCCAGCAGCCAAACCAGACTAGCTGTTGATGAGCAGTTCTTC. Translated, it gives CASSQTRLAVDEQFF.